A single sample gave rise to the 14 T cell receptor beta chains below, sequenced in a study of T cells after yellow fever vaccination. Each CDR3 protein gets one entry after TCRdb re-called the 5' RACE reads with MiXCR. Counted here are 450,000 to 600,000 distinct CDR3 sequences, roughly 14% occurring once; the ten biggest clones make up more than 13%. Sequenced material: PBMCs, taken on the day of the yellow fever booster vaccination. The receptors stem from a man aged 25 to 45 who received the YFV17D yellow fever vaccine.

In this sample, this clonotype turned up a few times. The rearrangement links TRBV7-9 to TRBJ2-3, with D perhaps TRBD2 (5 bases). Trimming removed 2 bases from V and 5 bases from J, with 14 bases in between. Germline CDR1 reads SEHNR; CDR2 reads FQNEAQ (reference sequence). The CDR3 has 15 residues. The CDR3 DNA reads TGTGCCAGCAGCTTAAGAGGAGGTGAAGTAGATACGCAGTATTTT. This translates into CASSLRGGEVDTQYF.

V is TRBV6-5 and J is TRBJ2-1; D is unresolved. Trimming took 8 bases from V and 10 from J, leaving 15 bases between them. This CDR3 is 12 amino acids long. The germline V gene encodes CDR1 MNHEY and CDR2 SVGAGI. This CDR3 reads CASRRGVSEQFF. In nucleotides, the CDR3 is TGTGCCAGCCGCCGTGGCGTTAGCGAGCAGTTCTTC.

This chain links TRBV7-2 with TRBJ2-7; D not certain. There are 12 residues in the CDR3. V was cut by 3 bases and J by 6 bases, with 9 bases left in between. The germline V gene encodes CDR1 SGHTA and CDR2 FQGNSA. The CDR3: CASSFGQSEQYF. For the CDR3, the DNA is TGTGCCAGCAGCTTCGGGCAATCCGAGCAGTACTTC.

This clonotype was seen a few times. V gene TRBV20-1 combines with J gene TRBJ1-2, with D perhaps matching TRBD1 (5 bases). The CDR3 has 15 amino acids. Germline V gives CDR1 DFQATT, CDR2 SNEGSKA (reference sequence). Trimming removed 2 bases from V and 4 bases from J, with 17 bases in between. The chain's CDR3 is CSARSFGDPGYGYTF. The DNA of the CDR3 is TGCAGTGCTAGATCCTTTGGGGACCCAGGCTATGGCTACACCTTC.

V is TRBV5-1 and J is TRBJ2-7, with 7 bases lining up with TRBD1. After removal of 7 bases from V and 0 bases from J, the junction contained 7 bases not matched to a gene. Germline V gene lookup returns CDR1 SGHRS and CDR2 YFSETQ. This CDR3 is 14 amino acids long. The CDR3 sequence is CASSARDSSYEQYF. As DNA, the CDR3 is TGCGCCAGCTCGGCCCGGGACAGCTCCTACGAGCAGTACTTC.

This clonotype was seen more than once but under ten times. The chain uses TRBV11-2 and TRBJ2-1; 15 bases fit TRBD2. CDR1 SGHAT and CDR2 FQNNGV come from the germline V gene. V lost 5 bases, J lost 0 bases, and 8 bases stayed unmatched. The CDR3 covers 19 residues. CDR3 in DNA: TGTGCCAGCAGCAATCGGGGGACTAGCGGGAGGAGCTCCTACAATGAGCAGTTCTTC. It specifies CASSNRGTSGRSSYNEQFF.

This sequence joins TRBV29-1 and TRBJ2-1, with 7 bases matching TRBD2. V was clipped by 1 base and J by 7 bases; unmatched bases: 1. This CDR3 comprises 12 residues. The germline V gene encodes CDR1 SQVTM and CDR2 ANQGSEA. The CDR3 sequence: CSVEGGGNEQFF. For the CDR3, the DNA is TGCAGCGTTGAAGGGGGGGGGAATGAGCAGTTCTTC.

CDR3: CASRTWTGTNYEQYF. The CDR3 DNA reads TGCGCCAGCCGAACATGGACCGGAACAAACTACGAGCAGTACTTC. The chain joins TRBV5-1 to TRBJ2-7; D is ambiguous. V dropped 7 bases and J dropped 3 bases, with 20 bases sitting between them. CDR3 size: 15 residues. The germline gives CDR1 SGHRS, CDR2 YFSETQ.

The V gene is TRBV15, the J gene TRBJ2-1; D perhaps matches TRBD2 (6 bases). The germline V and J ends were trimmed by 0 bases and 4 bases, with 16 bases remaining between them. The germline V gene has CDR1 LNHNV and CDR2 YYDKDF (reference sequence). The CDR3 totals 17 residues. This chain's CDR3 is CATSREGGSEGYNEQFF. CDR3 nucleotide sequence: TGTGCCACCAGCAGAGAAGGAGGGTCCGAAGGTTACAATGAGCAGTTCTTC. Full variable domain (rest looked up from reference TRBV15 and TRBJ2-1): DAMVIQNPRYQVTQFGKPVTLSCSQTLNHNVMYWYQQKSSQAPKLLFHYYDKDFNNEADTPDNFQSRRPNTSFCFLDIRSPGLGDTAMYLCATSREGGSEGYNEQFFGPGTRLTVL.

This clonotype was counted only a few times. The J gene is TRBJ2-5, the V gene TRBV12-3 or TRBV12-4; 14 bases align to TRBD2. The CDR3 has 14 residues. With V trimmed by 7 bases and J by 4 bases, 2 bases remained unmatched. The chain's CDR3 is CASKGLAGGETQYF. The CDR3 bases are TGTGCCAGCAAAGGACTAGCGGGGGGAGAGACCCAGTACTTC.

The genes are TRBV24-1 and TRBJ2-3; D might be TRBD1 (5 bases). Trimming removed 5 bases at V and 9 bases at J, with 14 bases between. Germline CDR1 and CDR2: KGHDR and SFDVKD. The CDR3 totals 13 residues. The CDR3 DNA reads as TGTGCCACCAGTGCCAGGACATCTGAAACGCAGTATTTT. This translates into CATSARTSETQYF.

This clonotype was seen more than once but under ten times. The chain combines TRBV12-3 or TRBV12-4 with TRBJ2-2, with D possibly TRBD2 on 6 matching bases. With 1 base removed from V and 5 bases from J, the gap between germline ends came to 14 bases. This CDR3 comprises 16 residues. CDR3 region: CASSLVGGSSTGELFF. The CDR3 nucleotides are TGTGCCAGCAGTTTAGTAGGAGGGAGTTCGACCGGGGAGCTGTTTTTT.

On this clonotype: At one boundary the junction diverges from the germline segment, which might be a read error. The J gene is TRBJ2-6, the V gene TRBV7-9, with 7 bases matching TRBD1. The CDR3 runs to 11 residues. Germline V CDR1 and CDR2: SEHNR, FQNEAQ (reference sequence). As DNA, the CDR3 is TGTGCCAGCAGCTTACTCCTGGGGACAGCCTTC. It translates to CASSLLLGTAF.

J is TRBJ1-4 and V is TRBV20-1; 9 positions match TRBD1. Trimming took 3 bases from V and 5 from J; bases not matched to a gene: 7. CDR1 is DFQATT and CDR2 is SNEGSKA in the germline V gene (reference sequence). The CDR3 covers 15 residues. The CDR3 nucleotides read TGCAGTGCTAGGGGCGGGACAGGGTGGAATGAAAAACTGTTTTTT. The encoded protein is CSARGGTGWNEKLFF.